Presented here are 20 T cell receptor beta chains from one specimen sequenced in a study of blood T cell repertoires in COVID-19. Using immunoSEQ multiplex PCR, the repertoire was profiled, and TCRdb retains in-frame clones only, with some absent. This sample has 200,000 to 250,000 clones, with approximately 85% found just once. Sequences were obtained from peripheral blood. The receptors were sampled from a man in his fifties or sixties who had recovered from COVID-19.

The genes are TRBV5-8 and TRBJ2-5; 14 nucleotides align to TRBD2. CDR1 and CDR2 from the germline V gene are SGHTS and YDEGEE. With V trimmed by 3 bases and J by 5 bases, 6 bases remained unmatched. The CDR3 spans 16 residues. The CDR3 region is CASSYMRTSGRETQYF. The CDR3 nucleotides read TGTGCCAGCAGCTACATGCGGACTAGCGGGAGGGAGACCCAGTACTTC.

This clone has just one count. This rearrangement joins TRBV10-2 to TRBJ2-1; 13 bases are shared with TRBD2. J was trimmed by 8 bases and V by 2 bases; bases with no gene match: 6. The CDR3 is 16 residues long. Germline loops: CDR1 WSHSY, CDR2 SAAADI. For the CDR3, the DNA is TGCGCCAGCAGTGAGATGACTAGCGGGAGGTTACATGAGCAGTTCTTC. Encoded protein: CASSEMTSGRLHEQFF.

The genes are TRBV6-5 and TRBJ2-3; 11 positions agree with TRBD2. V lost 7 bases, J lost 5 bases, and 8 bases stayed unmatched. This CDR3 comprises 15 residues. Germline CDR1 MNHEY, CDR2 SVGAGI. Here the CDR3 reads CASTTGLADVDTQYF. The CDR3 nucleotides are TGTGCCAGCACTACGGGACTAGCGGACGTAGATACGCAGTATTTT.

This rearrangement joins TRBV19 to TRBJ2-7; 8 bases agree with TRBD1. Germline V lookup: CDR1 LNHDA, CDR2 SQIVND (reference sequence). The CDR3 consists of 13 residues. V was clipped by 3 bases and J by 6 bases; unmatched bases: 4. CDR3 bases: TGTGCCAGTAGTATTGGACAGGGAGGCGAGCAGTACTTC. It yields the protein CASSIGQGGEQYF.

The chain carries TRBV5-1 and TRBJ2-2, with D possibly TRBD1 on 6 matching bases. There are 16 residues in the CDR3. V shed 0 bases and J shed 1 base, with 10 bases lying between them. Per the germline V gene, CDR1 is SGHRS and CDR2 is YFSETQ. CDR3 DNA: TGCGCCAGCAGCTTGGTACCGGACAGGAACACCGGGGAGCTGTTTTTT. Its translation is CASSLVPDRNTGELFF.

The CDR3 DNA is TGTGCCAGCTCACCCTGGCGACAGGGGGTCTCTGGAAACACCATATATTTT. Translating it yields CASSPWRQGVSGNTIYF. The chain joins TRBV18 to TRBJ1-3, with TRBD1 matching over 9 bases. Germline assignment: CDR1 KGHSH and CDR2 LQKENI. The V gene end was trimmed by 3 bases and the J gene end by 0 bases; junction bases not matched to a gene: 6. The CDR3 has 17 amino acids.

This clone is a singleton in its sample. V is TRBV27 and J is TRBJ2-7; 11 bases match TRBD2. This CDR3 spans 15 amino acids. V gave up 5 bases and J gave up 7 bases; unmatched junction bases: 10. Germline V gene lookup returns CDR1 MNHEY and CDR2 SMNVEV (reference sequence). DNA of the CDR3: TGTGCCAGCAGTCCCCGGACTAGCGGGTCGGGGGAGCAGTACTTC. Residues: CASSPRTSGSGEQYF.

The genes are TRBV23-1 and TRBJ2-1; 13 nucleotides match TRBD2. Being an ORF, TRBV23-1 has a function that is uncertain. Germline trimming cut 7 bases from V and 2 bases from J; bases unmatched to any gene: 8. The CDR3 is 17 amino acids. CDR3 coding DNA: TGCGCCAGCACCATACTAGCGGGAGGGCGGACCTACAATGAGCAGTTCTTC. It translates to CASTILAGGRTYNEQFF.

The chain uses TRBV5-1 and TRBJ1-2; tentatively, D is TRBD1 (5 bases). V lost 0 bases and J 3 bases, leaving 12 bases between the germline ends. The CDR3 is 15 residues long. Germline lookup yields CDR1 SGHRS and CDR2 YFSETQ. The CDR3 is CASSLAGGGDYGYTF. In DNA form, the CDR3 reads TGCGCCAGCAGCTTGGCCGGGGGAGGCGACTATGGCTACACCTTC. The variable domain in full, with the rest retrieved from reference TRBV5-1 and TRBJ1-2, is KAGVTQTPRYLIKTRGQQVTLSCSPISGHRSVSWYQQTPGQGLQFLFEYFSETQRNKGNFPGRFSGRQFSNSRSEMNVSTLELGDSALYLCASSLAGGGDYGYTFGSGTRLTVV.

The chain uses TRBV5-5 and TRBJ2-7, with 11 bases identical to TRBD2. This CDR3 has 15 amino acids. Germline assignment: CDR1 SGHKS and CDR2 YYEKEE (reference sequence). V dropped 4 bases and J dropped 7; count of bases not matched to a gene: 10. The chain's CDR3 is CASSPQTSGTGEQYF. CDR3 DNA sequence: TGTGCCAGCAGCCCCCAGACTAGCGGGACTGGAGAGCAGTACTTC. The whole variable domain, remainder taken from reference TRBV5-5 and TRBJ2-7, is DAGVTQSPTHLIKTRGQQVTLRCSPISGHKSVSWYQQVLGQGPQFIFQYYEKEERGRGNFPDRFSARQFPNYSSELNVNALLLGDSALYLCASSPQTSGTGEQYFGPGTRLTVT.

This chain joins TRBV7-9 and TRBJ2-2, with a weak D call TRBD2 (6 bases). With 5 bases removed from V and 0 bases from J, the gap between germline ends came to 13 bases. The CDR3 is 16 amino acids. CDR1 is SEHNR and CDR2 is FQNEAQ in the germline V gene (reference sequence). In nucleotides, the CDR3 is TGTGCCAGCAGCGGGCATGGGACTTCGAACACCGGGGAGCTGTTTTTT. It specifies CASSGHGTSNTGELFF. Supplemented by reference TRBV7-9 and TRBJ2-2, the full variable domain reads DTGVSQNPRHKITKRGQNVTFRCDPISEHNRLYWYRQTLGQGPEFLTYFQNEAQLEKSRLLSDRFSAERPKGSFSTLEIQRTEQGDSAMYLCASSGHGTSNTGELFFGEGSRLTVL.

This chain joins TRBV5-8 and TRBJ1-2, with 12 nucleotides matching TRBD1. Germline CDR1 is SGHTS and CDR2 is YDEGEE. The CDR3 is 15 amino acids. V lost 2 bases and J lost 7; bases outside the gene matches: 6. CDR3 sequence: CASSLRGTGGSGYTF. The CDR3 DNA follows: TGTGCCAGCAGCTTAAGGGGGACAGGGGGCAGTGGCTACACCTTC. The entire variable domain, with the rest obtained from reference TRBV5-8 and TRBJ1-2, is as follows: EAGVTQSPTHLIKTRGQQATLRCSPISGHTSVYWYQQALGLGLQFLLWYDEGEERNRGNFPPRFSGRQFPNYSSELNVNALELEDSALYLCASSLRGTGGSGYTFGSGTRLTVV.

V and J are TRBV9 and TRBJ1-2; 9 positions agree with TRBD1. Germline trimming cut 2 bases from V and 4 bases from J; bases unmatched to any gene: 6. CDR3 size: 15 residues. Per the germline V gene, CDR1 is SGDLS and CDR2 is YYNGEE. The chain's CDR3 is CASSVGDRVAYGYTF. The CDR3 nucleotides are TGTGCCAGCAGCGTGGGGGACAGGGTCGCCTATGGCTACACCTTC.

The V and J genes are TRBV5-1 and TRBJ1-6; 7 bases match TRBD1. The junction had 5 bases not matched to a gene; V was cut back by 0 bases and J by 8 bases. This CDR3 has 15 residues. Germline V gene lookup returns CDR1 SGHRS and CDR2 YFSETQ. Written as DNA, the CDR3 is TGCGCCAGCAGCTTGGGAGGGGGCCAAGATTCACCCCTCCACTTT. Its protein product is CASSLGGGQDSPLHF.

V and J are TRBV9 and TRBJ1-1; 8 bases line up with TRBD1. Unmatched junction bases numbered 7, after V lost 4 bases and J lost 5 bases. CDR3 length: 14 amino acids. Germline CDR1 SGDLS, CDR2 YYNGEE. The CDR3 loop is CASSTGQGGTEAFF. For the CDR3, the DNA is TGTGCCAGCAGCACCGGACAGGGAGGAACTGAAGCTTTCTTT.

The CDR3 sequence: CASSFGGPRIGGELFF. The CDR3, as DNA: TGTGCCAGCAGCTTTGGAGGGCCCCGGATCGGCGGGGAGCTGTTTTTT. The chain recombines TRBV5-6 with TRBJ2-2; possible D gene TRBD2, 6 bases. The CDR3 sequence is 16 residues long. Trimming cost V 2 bases and J 7 bases, with 18 bases left between them. The germline CDR1 and CDR2 sequences are SGHDT and YYEEEE.

The chain uses TRBV15 and TRBJ1-2; a weak D match, TRBD1 (5 bases). The CDR3 loop spans 12 amino acids. Germline V gene lookup returns CDR1 LNHNV and CDR2 YYDKDF (reference sequence). V lost 3 bases, J lost 10 bases, and 12 bases lay in between. The CDR3 nucleotides are TGTGCCACCAGCAGTCAGGGCAGGCTCTACACCTTC. Translating gives CATSSQGRLYTF.

The V and J genes are TRBV11-2 and TRBJ1-3; no clear D. With 5 bases removed from V and 4 bases from J, the gap between germline ends came to 9 bases. Germline assignment: CDR1 SGHAT and CDR2 FQNNGV. The CDR3 is 13 residues long. The CDR3 reads CASSPPVGNTIYF. The CDR3 region has the DNA TGTGCCAGCAGCCCACCGGTAGGAAACACCATATATTTT.

The chain is built from TRBV6-1 and TRBJ2-5; 8 bases map to TRBD2. CDR3 size: 17 residues. CDR1 MNHNS and CDR2 SASEGT come from the germline V gene. The trim removed 3 bases at V and 1 base at J, leaving 10 bases unmatched. CDR3 coding DNA: TGTGCCAGCAGTGATCTATCGGGAGGGCCTCGCCAAGAGACCCAGTACTTC. It specifies CASSDLSGGPRQETQYF.

The chain is built from TRBV25-1 and TRBJ2-5, with D tentatively TRBD2 (6 bases). The CDR3 is 14 amino acids. Trimming stripped 3 bases from V and 3 bases from J, with 11 bases between. Germline assignment: CDR1 MGHDK and CDR2 SYGVNS. Written as DNA, the CDR3 is TGTGCCAGCAGTGATCACGGGGGTAAAGAGACCCAGTACTTC. Residues: CASSDHGGKETQYF.